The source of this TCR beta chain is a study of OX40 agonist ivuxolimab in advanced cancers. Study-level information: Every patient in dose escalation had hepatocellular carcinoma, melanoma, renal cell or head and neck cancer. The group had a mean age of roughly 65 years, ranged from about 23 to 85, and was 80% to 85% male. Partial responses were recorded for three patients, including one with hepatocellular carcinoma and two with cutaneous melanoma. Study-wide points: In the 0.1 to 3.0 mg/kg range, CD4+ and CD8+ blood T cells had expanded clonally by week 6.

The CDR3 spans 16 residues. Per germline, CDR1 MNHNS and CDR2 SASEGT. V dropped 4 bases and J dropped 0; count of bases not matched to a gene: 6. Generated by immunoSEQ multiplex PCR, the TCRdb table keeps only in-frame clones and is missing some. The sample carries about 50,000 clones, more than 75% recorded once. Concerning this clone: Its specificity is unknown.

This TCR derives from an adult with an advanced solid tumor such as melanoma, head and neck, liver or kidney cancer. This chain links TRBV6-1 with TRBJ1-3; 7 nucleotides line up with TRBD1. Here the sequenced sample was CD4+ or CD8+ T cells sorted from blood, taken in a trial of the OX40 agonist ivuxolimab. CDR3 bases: TGTGCCAGCAGTGTATCTGCAGGGGGCTCTGGAAACACCATATATTTT. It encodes CASSVSAGGSGNTIYF.